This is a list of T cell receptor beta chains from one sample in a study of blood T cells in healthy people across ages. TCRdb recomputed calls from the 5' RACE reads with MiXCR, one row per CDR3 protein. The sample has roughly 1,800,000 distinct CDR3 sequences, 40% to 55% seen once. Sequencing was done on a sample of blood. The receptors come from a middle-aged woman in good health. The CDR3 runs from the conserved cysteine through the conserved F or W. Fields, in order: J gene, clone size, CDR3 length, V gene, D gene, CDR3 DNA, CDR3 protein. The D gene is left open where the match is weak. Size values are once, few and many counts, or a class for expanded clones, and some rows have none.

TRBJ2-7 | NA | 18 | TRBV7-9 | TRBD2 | TGTGCCAGCAGCTCCTCCGGGACTAGCGGGGGGCCTTCCTACGAGCAGTACTTC | CASSSSGTSGGPSYEQYF
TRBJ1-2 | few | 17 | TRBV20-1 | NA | TGCAGTGCTAGAGCCCGAAACCACAGAAACTTTAACTATGGCTACACCTTC | CSARARNHRNFNYGYTF
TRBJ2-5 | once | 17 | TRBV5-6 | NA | TGTGCCAGCAGCCCATGGATTAGACAGCTGGAGGGGGAGACCCAGTACTTC | CASSPWIRQLEGETQYF
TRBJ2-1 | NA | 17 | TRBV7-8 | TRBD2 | TGTGCCAGCAGCTTAACCCTCTTAGCGGGGGGGCCGAATGAGCAGTTCTTC | CASSLTLLAGGPNEQFF
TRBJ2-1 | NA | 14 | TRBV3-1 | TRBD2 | TGTGCCAGCAGCTCGGGACTACCCGGCGATGAGCAGTTCTTC | CASSSGLPGDEQFF
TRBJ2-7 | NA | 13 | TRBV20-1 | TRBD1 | TGCAGTGCTTTCCGGGACAGAGCCTACGAGCAGTACTTC | CSAFRDRAYEQYF
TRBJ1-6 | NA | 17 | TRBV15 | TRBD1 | TGTGCCACCAGCAGAGACAGAGGGACAGGGAAAAATTCACCCCTCCACTTT | CATSRDRGTGKNSPLHF
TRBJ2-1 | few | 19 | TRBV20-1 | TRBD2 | TGCAGTGCTCGGCCCCAACCTCGACTAGCGGCAACCTCCTACAATGAGCAGTTCTTC | CSARPQPRLAATSYNEQFF
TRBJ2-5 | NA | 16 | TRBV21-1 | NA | TGTGCCAGCAGCAAAGGGGCTAGCGGGGGGCAAGAGACCCAGTACTTC | CASSKGASGGQETQYF
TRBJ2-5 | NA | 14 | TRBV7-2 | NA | TGTGCCAGCAGCGGGGAGGACAGCCAAGAGACCCAGTACTTC | CASSGEDSQETQYF
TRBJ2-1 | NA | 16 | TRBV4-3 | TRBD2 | TGCGCCAGCAGCCCGTGGACTAGCGGGGGGCTCAATGAGCAGTTCTTC | CASSPWTSGGLNEQFF
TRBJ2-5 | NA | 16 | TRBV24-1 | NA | TGTGCCACCAGTGCCCCGGGACGACGGGGGTTAGAGACCCAGTACTTC | CATSAPGRRGLETQYF
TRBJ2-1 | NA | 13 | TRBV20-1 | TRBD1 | TGCAGTGCTAGAGGGACAGGCTTCAATGAGCAGTTCTTC | CSARGTGFNEQFF
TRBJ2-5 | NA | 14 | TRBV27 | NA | TGTGCCAGCAGTGTAAGGTCGCGGGAAGAGACCCAGTACTTC | CASSVRSREETQYF
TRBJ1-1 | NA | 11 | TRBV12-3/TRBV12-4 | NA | TGTGCCAGCAGTTATGGCCGAGAAGCTTTCTTT | CASSYGREAFF
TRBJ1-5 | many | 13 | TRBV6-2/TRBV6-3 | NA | TGTGCCAGCAGTTACAGGGGCAATCAGCCCCAGCATTTT | CASSYRGNQPQHF
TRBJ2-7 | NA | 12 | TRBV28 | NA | TGTGCCAGCAGTAGTTACGCCTACGAGCAGTACTTC | CASSSYAYEQYF
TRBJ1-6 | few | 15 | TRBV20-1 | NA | TGCAGTGCTAGAGAAGGAGAACCCTATAATTCACCCCTCCACTTT | CSAREGEPYNSPLHF
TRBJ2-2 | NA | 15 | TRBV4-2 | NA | TGTGCCAGCAGCCCGGAAACGGGTCTCACCGGGGAGCTGTTTTTT | CASSPETGLTGELFF
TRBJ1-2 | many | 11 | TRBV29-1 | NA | TGCAGCGTTGAGGCTAACTATGGCTACACCTTC | CSVEANYGYTF
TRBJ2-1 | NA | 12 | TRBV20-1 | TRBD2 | TGCAGTGCTGCCAGCGGGGTGGATGAGCAGTTCTTC | CSAASGVDEQFF
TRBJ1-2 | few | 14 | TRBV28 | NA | TGTGCCAGCAGTCCCGGGCCCCGGGGGGGTGGCTACACCTTC | CASSPGPRGGGYTF
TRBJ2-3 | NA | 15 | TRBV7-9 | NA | TGTGCCAGCAGCGAGAGACGGAGAGGCACAGATACGCAGTATTTT | CASSERRRGTDTQYF
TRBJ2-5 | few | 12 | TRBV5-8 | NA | TGTGCCAGCAGCTTGGTGAAGGGCTCCCAGTACTTC | CASSLVKGSQYF
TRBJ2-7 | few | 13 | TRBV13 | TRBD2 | TGTGCCAGCAGCGAGTACAGCGGGGGCGAGCAGTACTTC | CASSEYSGGEQYF
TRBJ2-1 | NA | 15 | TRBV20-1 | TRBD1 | TGCAGTGCTAGGGGGGACAGGGTGCTCTACAATGAGCAGTTCTTC | CSARGDRVLYNEQFF
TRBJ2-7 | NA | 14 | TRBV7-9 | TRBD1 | TGTGCCAGCAGCTCCGGACAGGAGATTGGCGAGCAGTACTTC | CASSSGQEIGEQYF
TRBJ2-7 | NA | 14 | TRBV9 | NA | TGTGCCAGCAGCGGCGACATGGTCCCCTACGAGCAGTACTTC | CASSGDMVPYEQYF
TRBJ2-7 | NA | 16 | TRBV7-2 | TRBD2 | TGTGCCAGCAGCCGCATCGGAGCGGGGGGAGCCTGCGAGCAGTACTTC | CASSRIGAGGACEQYF
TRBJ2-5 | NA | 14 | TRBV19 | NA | TGTGCCAGTTCAAAGGACGGAGTTCGGGAGACCCAGTACTTC | CASSKDGVRETQYF
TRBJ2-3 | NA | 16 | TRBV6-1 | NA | TGTGCCAGCAGTGAACGGGCAGGCCCGAGCACAGATACGCAGTATTTT | CASSERAGPSTDTQYF
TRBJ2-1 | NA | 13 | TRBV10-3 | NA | TGTGCCATCGGGGTACAGGCCTACAATGAGCAGTTCTTC | CAIGVQAYNEQFF
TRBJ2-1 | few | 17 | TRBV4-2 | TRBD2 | TGTGCCAGCAGCCAAGAGGGACTAGCGAGCCCCTACAATGAGCAGTTCTTC | CASSQEGLASPYNEQFF
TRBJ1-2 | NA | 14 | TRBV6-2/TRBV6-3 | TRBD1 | TGTGCCAGCAGTGAGCCGGGACAGTACTATGGCTACACCTTC | CASSEPGQYYGYTF
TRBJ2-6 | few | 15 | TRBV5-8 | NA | TGTGCCAGCAGCTTGAGAGAGACTGGGGCCAACGTCCTGACTTTC | CASSLRETGANVLTF
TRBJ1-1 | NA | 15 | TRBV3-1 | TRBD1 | TGTGCCAGCAGCCAAGGGACAGGGGGTTACACTGAAGCTTTCTTT | CASSQGTGGYTEAFF
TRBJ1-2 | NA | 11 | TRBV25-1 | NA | TGTGCCACCGGGGACGGCTATGGCCACACCTTC | CATGDGYGHTF
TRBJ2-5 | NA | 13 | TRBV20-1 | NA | TGCAGTGCTAGAGATAGATTAGGCGGGACCCAGTACTTC | CSARDRLGGTQYF
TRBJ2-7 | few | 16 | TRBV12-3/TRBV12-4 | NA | TGTGCCAGCAGTTATAAAATAAGTACGGACCTCCACGAGCAGTACTTC | CASSYKISTDLHEQYF
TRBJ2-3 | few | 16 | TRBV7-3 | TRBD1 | TGTGCCAGCAGCTTAATGGGGACAGGGGGCAAAGATACGCAGTATTTT | CASSLMGTGGKDTQYF
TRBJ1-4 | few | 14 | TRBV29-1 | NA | TGCAGCATTGTAACTTGGGACATGAATGAAAAACTGTTTTTT | CSIVTWDMNEKLFF
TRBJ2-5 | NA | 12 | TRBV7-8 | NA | TGTGCCAGCGCTCGAGAAAAGGGGGAGCAGTACTTC | CASAREKGEQYF
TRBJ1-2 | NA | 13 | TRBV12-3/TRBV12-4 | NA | TGTGCCAGCAGTTTAGAGAGGGGGGATGGCTACACCTTC | CASSLERGDGYTF
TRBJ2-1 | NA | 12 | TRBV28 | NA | TGTGCCAGCAGTTCCGACGTGAGGGAGCAGTTCTTC | CASSSDVREQFF
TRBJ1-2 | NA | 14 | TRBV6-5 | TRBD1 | TGTGCCAGCAATGAACAGGGGAAGCTCTATGGCTACACCTTC | CASNEQGKLYGYTF
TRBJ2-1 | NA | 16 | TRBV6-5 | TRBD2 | TGTGCCAGCAGTTACTCGGGTACTAGCGGGTACAATGAGCAGTTCTTC | CASSYSGTSGYNEQFF
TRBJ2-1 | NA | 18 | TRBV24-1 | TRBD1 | TGTGCCACCAGTGACCCTAGGGAGACAGGGAGCCCCTACAATGAGCAGTTCTTC | CATSDPRETGSPYNEQFF
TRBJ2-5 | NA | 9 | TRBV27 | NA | TGTGCCAGCAGTCGGACCCAGTACTTC | CASSRTQYF
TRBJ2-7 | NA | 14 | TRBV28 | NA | TGTGCCGGCAGTTTTGGTGGAATCGGTTACGAGCAGTACTTC | CAGSFGGIGYEQYF
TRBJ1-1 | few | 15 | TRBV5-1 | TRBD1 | TGCGCCAGCAGCATCCGGGACAGGTCGGCCACTGAAGCTTTCTTT | CASSIRDRSATEAFF
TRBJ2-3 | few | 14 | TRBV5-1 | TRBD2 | TGCGCCAGCAGCTATGGGACTAGACCAGATACGCAGTATTTT | CASSYGTRPDTQYF
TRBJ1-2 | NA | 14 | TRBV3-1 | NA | TGTGCCAGCAGCCAAGAGGCCATTAACTATGGCTACACCTTC | CASSQEAINYGYTF